This passage covers 16 T cell receptor beta chains from one sample sequenced in a study of neurological immune-mediated disorders. TCRdb reanalysed the 5' RACE reads using MiXCR and keeps one entry per CDR3 protein. The sample has approximately 16,000 distinct CDR3 sequences, approximately 8.8% seen once. The sample was CD8+ T cells from blood. The receptors derive from a man aged 50 or older in good health.

This clonotype showed up many times. This sequence joins TRBV7-2 and TRBJ2-3; 7 bases align to TRBD2. The CDR3 is made up of 15 amino acids. V lost 5 bases to trimming and J lost 0 bases; unmatched junction nucleotides: 5. Germline V CDR1 and CDR2: SGHTA, FQGNSA. This chain's CDR3 is CASSTGLVSTDTQYF. As DNA, the CDR3 is TGTGCCAGCAGCACCGGACTAGTTAGCACAGATACGCAGTATTTT. Full variable domain (rest looked up from reference TRBV7-2 and TRBJ2-3): GAGVSQSPSNKVTEKGKDVELRCDPISGHTALYWYRQSLGQGLEFLIYFQGNSAPDKSGLPSDRFSAERTGGSVSTLTIQRTQQEDSAVYLCASSTGLVSTDTQYFGPGTRLTVL.

This clonotype was observed many times. V usage is TRBV11-2 and J usage is TRBJ2-7; D remains unclear. The CDR3 loop spans 14 amino acids. Germline V CDR1 and CDR2: SGHAT, FQNNGV. Trimming left V 1 base short and J 0 bases short, with 7 bases between. CDR3 nucleotide sequence: TGTGCCAGCAGCTTAGCCAGGAGCTCCTACGAGCAGTACTTC. It specifies CASSLARSSYEQYF.

This clonotype was observed many times. The rearrangement joins TRBV12-3 or TRBV12-4 to TRBJ2-1; TRBD2 agrees at 8 bases. Trimming removed 3 bases from V and 1 base from J; junction bases left unmatched: 5. CDR3 length equals 16 residues. The CDR3: CASSFGLAGSYNEQFF. The CDR3 DNA follows: TGTGCCAGCAGTTTTGGGCTAGCGGGTTCCTACAATGAGCAGTTCTTC.

This clonotype was found many times. The rearrangement uses TRBV7-2 and TRBJ2-7, with TRBD1 matching 11 bases. Germline V CDR1 and CDR2: SGHTA, FQGNSA. The CDR3 is 13 amino acids. The J segment lost 3 bases and the V segment lost 7 bases, leaving 2 bases of the junction unmatched. The CDR3 reads CASKGQGGYEQYF. In nucleotides, the CDR3 is TGTGCCAGCAAGGGACAGGGGGGCTACGAGCAGTACTTC.

In its sample, this clonotype was seen a few times. This sequence joins TRBV19 and TRBJ2-1, with 9 bases fitting TRBD2. The CDR3 has 15 amino acids. Germline trimming cut 4 bases from V and 9 bases from J; bases unmatched to any gene: 10. Germline V gene data show CDR1 as LNHDA and CDR2 as SQIVND (reference sequence). The CDR3 DNA is TGTGCCAGTAGTAAAGGGACTAGCCAAGCCAGTGAGCAGTTCTTC. Translated: CASSKGTSQASEQFF.

This clonotype was recorded many times. The V gene is TRBV29-1, the J gene TRBJ2-1; 9 positions agree with TRBD2. Germline lookup yields CDR1 SQVTM and CDR2 ANQGSEA. The V gene end was trimmed by 6 bases and the J gene end by 4 bases; junction bases not matched to a gene: 4. CDR3 length: 13 amino acids. The CDR3 coding sequence is TGCAGCGTGACCGGACTAGCGTACAATGAGCAGTTCTTC. Translated, it gives CSVTGLAYNEQFF.

Many counts were recorded for this clonotype. J is TRBJ2-1 and V is TRBV6-2 or TRBV6-3; 9 nucleotides line up with TRBD1. CDR1 is MNHEY and CDR2 is SVGEGT in the germline V gene. There are 16 residues in the CDR3. Trimming at V came to 4 bases and at J to 3 bases, leaving 7 bases not matched to a gene. CDR3 in amino acids: CASSSSRGQGYNEQFF. The CDR3 DNA reads TGTGCCAGCAGTTCATCCAGGGGACAGGGCTACAATGAGCAGTTCTTC.

This clonotype was counted many times. This sequence joins TRBV10-3 and TRBJ1-3; D is undetermined. Trimming took 3 bases from V and 0 from J, leaving 15 bases between them. Germline CDR1 and CDR2: ENHRY and SYGVKD. This CDR3 comprises 17 residues. DNA of the CDR3: TGTGCCATCAGTGATCCCGGTGGAGCGGGCTCTGGAAACACCATATATTTT. Translating gives CAISDPGGAGSGNTIYF.

The table lists this clonotype with many counts. This chain joins TRBV15 and TRBJ2-5; TRBD2 aligns across 11 bases. The germline V gene has CDR1 LNHNV and CDR2 YYDKDF (reference sequence). V dropped 1 base and J dropped 4; count of bases not matched to a gene: 2. The CDR3 is 15 residues long. For the CDR3, the DNA is TGTGCCACCAGCAGAGTTCTAGCGGGAGGAGAGACCCAGTACTTC. Protein sequence: CATSRVLAGGETQYF.

This clonotype has ten or more counts. The chain is built from TRBV11-1 and TRBJ2-3, with a weak D call TRBD1 (5 bases). The germline V and J ends were trimmed by 8 bases and 1 base, with 7 bases remaining between them. CDR1 SGHAT and CDR2 FQDESV come from the germline V gene (reference sequence). There are 12 residues in the CDR3. DNA of the CDR3: TGTGCCAGCCAGGGTCGCACAGATACGCAGTATTTT. Translation gives CASQGRTDTQYF. The full variable domain, with the rest looked up from reference TRBV11-1 and TRBJ2-3, is EAEVAQSPRYKITEKSQAVAFWCDPISGHATLYWYRQILGQGPELLVQFQDESVVDDSQLPKDRFSAERLKGVDSTLKIQPAELGDSAMYLCASQGRTDTQYFGPGTRLTVL.

The sample holds many counts of this clonotype. V gene TRBV7-2 combines with J gene TRBJ2-2, with D hard to call. The V end was cut by 5 bases, the J end by 5 bases, with 9 bases between. The CDR3 is 13 residues long. Germline loops: CDR1 SGHTA, CDR2 FQGNSA. The CDR3 coding sequence is TGTGCCAGCAGCCGCTTATTTACCGGGGAGCTGTTTTTT. This codes for CASSRLFTGELFF.

This sequence joins TRBV28 and TRBJ2-2, with no clear D. The length of the CDR3 is 18 residues. The germline CDR1 and CDR2 sequences are MDHEN and SYDVKM. The V gene lost 5 bases and the J gene lost 2 bases, with 21 bases spanning the gap. CDR3 protein: CASSTGLRAKENTGELFF. CDR3 DNA sequence: TGTGCCAGCAGTACCGGGTTAAGGGCGAAGGAAAACACCGGGGAGCTGTTTTTT.

This clonotype was counted at least ten times. The chain is built from TRBV6-5 and TRBJ1-1; D unresolved. CDR1 and CDR2 (germline): MNHEY, SVGAGI. V was clipped by 7 bases and J by 2 bases, with 11 bases between them. The CDR3 is made up of 13 amino acids. The DNA of the CDR3 is TGTGCCAGCATTAAAGGTCCAAACACTGAAGCTTTCTTT. It codes for CASIKGPNTEAFF.

At least ten counts were recorded for this clonotype. V gene TRBV29-1 combines with J gene TRBJ2-6; 7 nucleotides align to TRBD1. This CDR3 is 14 amino acids long. V was clipped by 4 bases and J by 2 bases; unmatched bases: 2. CDR1 and CDR2 (germline): SQVTM, ANQGSEA. The CDR3 here is CSVVGGAGANVLTF. The CDR3 region has the DNA TGCAGCGTTGTAGGGGGCGCTGGGGCCAACGTCCTGACTTTC.

The sample holds many counts of this clonotype. This sequence joins TRBV4-3 and TRBJ2-1, with 8 bases identical to TRBD1. Per germline, CDR1 LGHNA and CDR2 YSLEER. The CDR3 spans 16 residues. V dropped 0 bases and J dropped 4; count of bases not matched to a gene: 5. CDR3 DNA sequence: TGCGCCAGCAGCCAAGACTGGACAGGGAATTACAATGAGCAGTTCTTC. This translates into CASSQDWTGNYNEQFF.

This clonotype has at least ten counts. The gene calls are TRBV7-9 and TRBJ1-6; 8 bases align to TRBD1. The V gene end was trimmed by 5 bases and the J gene end by 8 bases; junction bases not matched to a gene: 8. Looked up from germline, CDR1 is SEHNR and CDR2 is FQNEAQ (reference sequence). This CDR3 is built from 15 residues. The CDR3 loop is CASSPRTGRDSPLHF. CDR3 nucleotides: TGTGCCAGCAGCCCACGGACAGGGAGGGATTCACCCCTCCACTTT.